This record looks at one T cell receptor (beta chain) sequence and its context. This record comes from a study of CD8 T cells in Susac syndrome. The CDR3 extends over 14 amino acids. The V gene's germline CDR1 is ENHRY and CDR2 SYGVKD. V lost 0 bases and J 5 bases, leaving 9 bases between the germline ends. It was with random hexamers that roughly 0.45 to 1 ug RNA was reverse transcribed. One entry per CDR3 protein, called by TCRdb with MiXCR from the immunoSEQ multiplex PCR reads. The table lists around 180,000 distinct CDR3 sequences, around 94% of them singletons. The clonotype originates from a human donor with Susac syndrome. Material for sequencing was CD4+ T cells from PBMCs. The chain recombines TRBV10-3 with TRBJ2-3, with D tentatively TRBD1 (5 bases). The DNA for the CDR3 is TGTGCCATCAGTGAGTCAGGGGCCCTAGATACGCAGTATTTT. Protein sequence: CAISESGALDTQYF.